This entry is about one T cell receptor (beta chain). The target antigen is unknown. The sort gate was single viable CD3+CD4+CD8-CD45RO+ cells for memory CD4+ T cells. In the original workflow: Out-of-frame sequences were removed, leaving 2,204,828 distinct TCRbeta sequences. Assay used: immunoSEQ multiplex PCR; TCRdb lists only in-frame clones, some missing. V, J and clone size derive from that table, while D and trimming were established from the DNA sequence. This sample has about 58,000 clones, with about four fifths found just once. The data belong to a study of memory CD4+ T cells and cytomegalovirus serostatus. Study-level results: CMV serostatus prediction reached median AUC approximately 0.95, or 0.91 with US-trained model.

CDR3 size: 17 residues. Per germline, CDR1 KGHSH and CDR2 LQKENI. V lost 3 bases, J lost 1 base, and 10 bases stayed unmatched. Sequencing input: memory CD4+ T cells from blood. The V call is TRBV18, the J call TRBJ2-3; 7 bases agree with TRBD1. The clonotype comes from an adult in good health and CMV-seronegative. Some clones in this sample may be carry-over from other donors' samples. CDR3 nucleotides: TGTGCCAGCTCACCGACGGGACAGTTCGATCGCACAGATACGCAGTATTTT. Translation: CASSPTGQFDRTDTQYF. Based on the CDR3 plus reference TRBV18 and TRBJ2-3, the full variable domain is NAGVMQNPRHLVRRRGQEARLRCSPMKGHSHVYWYRQLPEEGLKFMVYLQKENIIDESGMPKERFSAEFPKEGPSILRIQQVVRGDSAAYFCASSPTGQFDRTDTQYFGPGTRLTVL.